This TCR beta chain was captured by sequencing in a study of shared clonotypes between healthy human individuals. Data came from immunoSEQ multiplex PCR; TCRdb stores just in-frame clones and leaves some out. The table includes roughly 1.4 million clones, 98% to 99% detected once. Germline V gene sequence: CDR1 MDHEN, CDR2 SYDVKM. V was trimmed by 5 bases and J by 8 bases, leaving 15 bases between them. This CDR3 comprises 13 residues. The sequence came from a man younger than 40 in good health. The sequencing input was naive CD4+ T cells sorted from blood. The subset is: CD45RA+ positively selected. The rearrangement uses TRBV28 and TRBJ1-2; D possibly corresponds to TRBD1 (5 bases). The CDR3 nucleotides are TGTGCCAGCAGTCCGGGACGGCATAAGGGCTACACCTTC. This gives the protein CASSPGRHKGYTF.